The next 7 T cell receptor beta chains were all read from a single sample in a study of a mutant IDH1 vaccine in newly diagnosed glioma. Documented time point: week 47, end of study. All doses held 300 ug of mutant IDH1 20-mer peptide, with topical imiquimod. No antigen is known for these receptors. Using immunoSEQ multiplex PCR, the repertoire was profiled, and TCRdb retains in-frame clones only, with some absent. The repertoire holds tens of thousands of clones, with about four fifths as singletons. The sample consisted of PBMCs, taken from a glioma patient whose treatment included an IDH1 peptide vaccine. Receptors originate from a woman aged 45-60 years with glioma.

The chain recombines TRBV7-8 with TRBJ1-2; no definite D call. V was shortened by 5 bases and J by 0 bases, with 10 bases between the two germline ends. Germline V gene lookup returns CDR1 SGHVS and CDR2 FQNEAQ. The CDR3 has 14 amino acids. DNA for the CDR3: TGTGCCAGCAGCATTCAGCCTTCTAACTATGGCTACACCTTC. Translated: CASSIQPSNYGYTF.

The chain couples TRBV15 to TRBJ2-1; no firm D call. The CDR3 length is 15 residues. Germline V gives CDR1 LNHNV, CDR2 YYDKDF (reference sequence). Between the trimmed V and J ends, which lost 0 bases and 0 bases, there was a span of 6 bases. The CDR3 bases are TGTGCCACCAGCAGAGATCGCGGCTCCTACAATGAGCAGTTCTTC. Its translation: CATSRDRGSYNEQFF.

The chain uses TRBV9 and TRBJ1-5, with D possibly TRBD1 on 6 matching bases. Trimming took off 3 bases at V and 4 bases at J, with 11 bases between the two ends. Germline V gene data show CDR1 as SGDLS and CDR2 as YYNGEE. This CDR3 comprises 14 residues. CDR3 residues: CASSAEGGNQPQHF. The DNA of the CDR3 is TGTGCCAGCAGCGCAGAGGGGGGTAATCAGCCCCAGCATTTT.

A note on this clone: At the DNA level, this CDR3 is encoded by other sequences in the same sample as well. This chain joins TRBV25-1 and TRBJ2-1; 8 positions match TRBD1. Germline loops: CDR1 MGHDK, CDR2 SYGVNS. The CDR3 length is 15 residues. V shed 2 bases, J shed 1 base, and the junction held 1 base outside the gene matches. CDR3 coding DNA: TGTGCCAGCAGTGAAACAGGGGGTTCCTACAATGAGCAGTTCTTC. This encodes CASSETGGSYNEQFF.

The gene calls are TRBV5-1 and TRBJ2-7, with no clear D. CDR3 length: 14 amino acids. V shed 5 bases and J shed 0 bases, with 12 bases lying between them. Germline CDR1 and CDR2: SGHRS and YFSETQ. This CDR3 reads CASSFQTDSYEQYF. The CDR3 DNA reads TGCGCCAGCAGTTTTCAGACGGACTCCTACGAGCAGTACTTC.

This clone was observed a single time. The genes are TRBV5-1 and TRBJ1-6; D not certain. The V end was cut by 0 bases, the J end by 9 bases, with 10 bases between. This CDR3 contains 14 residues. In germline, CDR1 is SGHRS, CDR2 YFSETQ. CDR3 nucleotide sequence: TGCGCCAGCAGCTTGGGCGGTGTGAGTTCACCCCTCCACTTT. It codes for CASSLGGVSSPLHF.

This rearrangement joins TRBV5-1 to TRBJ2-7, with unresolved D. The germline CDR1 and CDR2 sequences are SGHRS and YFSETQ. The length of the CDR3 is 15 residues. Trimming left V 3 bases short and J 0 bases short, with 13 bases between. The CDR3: CASSWERQSSYEQYF. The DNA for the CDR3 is TGCGCCAGCAGCTGGGAACGACAAAGCTCCTACGAGCAGTACTTC.